This TCR beta chain was observed in a study of cytomegalovirus exposure and HLA in healthy donors. Notes on the study in general: A missense DCLRE1C variant was associated with V- and J-gene trimming of TCR beta chains in a later analysis, and an independent cohort replicated the association. According to the study, roughly 160 TCR beta chains were cytomegalovirus-associated.

The V end was cut by 6 bases, the J end by 15 bases, with 15 bases between. From germline, CDR1 is LNHDA and CDR2 SQIVND (reference sequence). The CDR3 sequence is 11 residues long. Of note for this clone: Its antigen is not known.

Amplification used 60 Vbeta primers and 13 Jbeta primers. Profiled with immunoSEQ multiplex PCR; TCRdb holds only in-frame clones, not every one. This table has roughly 120,000 clones, about 59% appearing once. Input material: PBMCs. This receptor was obtained from a woman aged 40-49 years in good health and CMV-seropositive. This chain links TRBV19 with TRBJ2-1; D is perhaps TRBD2 (6 bases). The CDR3 protein is CASRSGVRLFF. In nucleotides, the CDR3 is TGTGCCAGTAGATCGGGAGTTCGTCTGTTCTTC.